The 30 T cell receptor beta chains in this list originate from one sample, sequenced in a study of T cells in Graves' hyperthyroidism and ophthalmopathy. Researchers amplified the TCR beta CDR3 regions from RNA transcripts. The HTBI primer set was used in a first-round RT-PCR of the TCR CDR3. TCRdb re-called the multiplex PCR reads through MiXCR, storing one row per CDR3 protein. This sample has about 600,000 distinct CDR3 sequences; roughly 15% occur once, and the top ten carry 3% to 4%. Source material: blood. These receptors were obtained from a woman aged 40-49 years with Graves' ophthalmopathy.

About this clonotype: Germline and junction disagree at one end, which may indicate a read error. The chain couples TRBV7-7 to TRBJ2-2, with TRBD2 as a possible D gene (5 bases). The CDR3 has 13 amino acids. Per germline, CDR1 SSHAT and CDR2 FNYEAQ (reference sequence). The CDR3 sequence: CASSLDAGGELFF. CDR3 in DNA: TGTGCTAGCAGCTTAGACGCGGGCGGGGAGCTGTTTTTT. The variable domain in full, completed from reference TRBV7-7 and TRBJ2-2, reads GAGVSQSPRYKVTKRGQDVTLRCDPISSHATLYWYQQALGQGPEFLTYFNYEAQPDKSGLPSDRFSAERPEGSISTLTIQRTEQRDSAMYRCASSLDAGGELFFGEGSRLTVL.

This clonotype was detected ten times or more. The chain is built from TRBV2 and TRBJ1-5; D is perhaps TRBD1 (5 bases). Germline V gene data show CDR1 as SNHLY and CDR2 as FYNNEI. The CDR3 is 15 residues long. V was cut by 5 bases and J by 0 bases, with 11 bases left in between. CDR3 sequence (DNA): TGTGCCAGCAGTAGTAAGGGGCTTAGCAATCAGCCCCAGCATTTT. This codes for CASSSKGLSNQPQHF.

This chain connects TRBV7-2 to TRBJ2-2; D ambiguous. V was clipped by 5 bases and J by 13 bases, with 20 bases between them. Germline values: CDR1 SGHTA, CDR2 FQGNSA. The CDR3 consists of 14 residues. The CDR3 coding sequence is TGTGCCAGCAGCCCGTGGTCCTTCATTTCGGGGCTGTTTTTT. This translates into CASSPWSFISGLFF. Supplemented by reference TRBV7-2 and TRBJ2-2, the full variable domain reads GAGVSQSPSNKVTEKGKDVELRCDPISGHTALYWYRQSLGQGLEFLIYFQGNSAPDKSGLPSDRFSAERTGGSVSTLTIQRTQQEDSAVYLCASSPWSFISGLFFGEGSRLTVL.

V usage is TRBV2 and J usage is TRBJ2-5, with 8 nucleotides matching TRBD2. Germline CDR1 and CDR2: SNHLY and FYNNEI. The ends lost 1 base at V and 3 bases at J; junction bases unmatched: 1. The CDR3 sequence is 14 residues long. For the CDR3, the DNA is TGTGCCAGCAGTGAAGAACTAGCGGAAGAGACCCAGTACTTC. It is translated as CASSEELAEETQYF. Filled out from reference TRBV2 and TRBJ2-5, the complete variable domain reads EPEVTQTPSHQVTQMGQEVILRCVPISNHLYFYWYRQILGQKVEFLVSFYNNEISEKSEIFDDQFSVERPDGSNFTLKIRSTKLEDSAMYFCASSEELAEETQYFGPGTRLLVL.

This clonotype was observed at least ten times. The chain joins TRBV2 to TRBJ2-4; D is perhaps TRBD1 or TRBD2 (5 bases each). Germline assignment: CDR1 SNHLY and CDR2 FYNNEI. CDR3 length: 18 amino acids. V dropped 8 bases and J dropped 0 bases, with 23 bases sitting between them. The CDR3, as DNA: TGTGCCAGCCAGGGTGGGCGGAGTAGGGAGCCAGCCAAAAACATTCAGTACTTC. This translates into CASQGGRSREPAKNIQYF.

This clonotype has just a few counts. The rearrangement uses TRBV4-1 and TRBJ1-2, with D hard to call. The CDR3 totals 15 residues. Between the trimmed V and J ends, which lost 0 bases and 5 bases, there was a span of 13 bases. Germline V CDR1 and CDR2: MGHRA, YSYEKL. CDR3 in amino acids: CASSQEPPIGYGYTF. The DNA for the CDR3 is TGCGCCAGCAGCCAAGAACCCCCCATCGGGTATGGCTACACCTTC.

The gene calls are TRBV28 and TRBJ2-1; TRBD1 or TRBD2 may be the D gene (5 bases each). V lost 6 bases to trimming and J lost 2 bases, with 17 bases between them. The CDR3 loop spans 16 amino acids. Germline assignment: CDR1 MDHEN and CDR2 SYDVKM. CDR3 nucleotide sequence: TGTGCCAGCAGGGGGGAAAGCGGAAAAGCCTACAATGAGCAGTTCTTC. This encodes CASRGESGKAYNEQFF.

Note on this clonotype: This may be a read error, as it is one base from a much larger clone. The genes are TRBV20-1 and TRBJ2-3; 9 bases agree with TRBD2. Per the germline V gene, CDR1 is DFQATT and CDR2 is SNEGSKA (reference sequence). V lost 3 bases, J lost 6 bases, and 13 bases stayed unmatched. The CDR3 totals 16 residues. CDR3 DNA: TGCAGTGCTAGGTGGCCAGCGGGGGGAAGTGTGGATACGCAGTATTTT. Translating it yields CSARWPAGGSVDTQYF.

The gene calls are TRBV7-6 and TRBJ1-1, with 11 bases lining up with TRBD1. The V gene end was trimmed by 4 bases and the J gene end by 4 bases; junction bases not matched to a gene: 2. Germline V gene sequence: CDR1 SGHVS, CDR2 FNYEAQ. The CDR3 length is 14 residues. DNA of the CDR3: TGTGCCAGCAGCTGGGACAGGGGGGGCACTGAAGCTTTCTTT. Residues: CASSWDRGGTEAFF.

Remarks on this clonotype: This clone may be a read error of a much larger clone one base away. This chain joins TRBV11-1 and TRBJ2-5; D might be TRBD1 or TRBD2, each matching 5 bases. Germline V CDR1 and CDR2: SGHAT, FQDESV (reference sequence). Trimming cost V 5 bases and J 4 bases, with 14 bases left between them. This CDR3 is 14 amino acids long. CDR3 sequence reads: CASSVGTGRETQYF. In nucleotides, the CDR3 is TGTGCCAGCAGCGTCGGGACGGGTCGAGAGACCCAGTACTTC.

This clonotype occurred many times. The CDR3 loop is CASSLDAGPGEQYF. Here the CDR3 DNA reads TGTGCCAGCAGCTTAGATGCAGGGCCGGGTGAGCAGTACTTC. The V call is TRBV7-2, the J call TRBJ2-7; the D gene is possibly TRBD1 (5 bases). Trimming cost V 1 base and J 7 bases, with 14 bases left between them. The CDR3 spans 14 residues. Germline-derived CDR1 and CDR2 are SGHTA and FQGNSA. The full variable domain, its missing parts supplied by reference TRBV7-2 and TRBJ2-7, is GAGVSQSPSNKVTEKGKDVELRCDPISGHTALYWYRQSLGQGLEFLIYFQGNSAPDKSGLPSDRFSAERTGGSVSTLTIQRTQQEDSAVYLCASSLDAGPGEQYFGPGTRLTVT.

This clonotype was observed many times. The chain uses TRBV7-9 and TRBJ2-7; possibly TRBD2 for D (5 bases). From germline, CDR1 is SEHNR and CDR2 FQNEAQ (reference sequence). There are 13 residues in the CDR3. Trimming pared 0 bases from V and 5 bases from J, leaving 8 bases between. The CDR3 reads CASSLAGDNEQYF. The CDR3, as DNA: TGTGCCAGCAGCTTAGCGGGAGATAACGAGCAGTACTTC.

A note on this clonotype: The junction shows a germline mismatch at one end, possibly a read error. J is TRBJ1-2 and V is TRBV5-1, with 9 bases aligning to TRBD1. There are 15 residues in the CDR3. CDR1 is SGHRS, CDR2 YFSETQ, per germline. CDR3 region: CASSSGTGRSYGHTF. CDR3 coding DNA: TGCGCCAGCAGCTCCGGGACAGGGAGGAGCTATGGCCACACCTTC.

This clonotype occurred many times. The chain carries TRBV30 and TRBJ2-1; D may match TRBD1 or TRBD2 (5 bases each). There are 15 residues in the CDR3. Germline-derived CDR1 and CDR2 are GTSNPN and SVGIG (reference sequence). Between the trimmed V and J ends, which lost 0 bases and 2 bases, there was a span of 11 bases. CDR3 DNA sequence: TGTGCCTGGAGTGTGGGTAGGGGAGCCTACAATGAGCAGTTCTTC. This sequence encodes CAWSVGRGAYNEQFF.

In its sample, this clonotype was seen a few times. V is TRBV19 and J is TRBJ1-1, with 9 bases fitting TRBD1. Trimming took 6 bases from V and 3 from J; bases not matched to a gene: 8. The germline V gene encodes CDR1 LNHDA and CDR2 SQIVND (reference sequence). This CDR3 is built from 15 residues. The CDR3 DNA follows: TGTGCCAGTAGAAAACCGGACAGGGGACACACTGAAGCTTTCTTT. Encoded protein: CASRKPDRGHTEAFF.

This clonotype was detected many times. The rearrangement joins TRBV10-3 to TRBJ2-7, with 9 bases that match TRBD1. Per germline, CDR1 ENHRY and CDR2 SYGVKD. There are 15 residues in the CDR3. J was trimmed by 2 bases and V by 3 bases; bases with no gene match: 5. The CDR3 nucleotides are TGTGCCATCAGTGAACAGGGGGCAGGGGCCTACGAGCAGTACTTC. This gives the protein CAISEQGAGAYEQYF.

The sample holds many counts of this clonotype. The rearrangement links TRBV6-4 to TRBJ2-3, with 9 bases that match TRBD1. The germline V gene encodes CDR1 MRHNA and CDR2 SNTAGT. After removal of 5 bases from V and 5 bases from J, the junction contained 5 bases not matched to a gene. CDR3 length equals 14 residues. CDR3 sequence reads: CASSPGQGGDTQYF. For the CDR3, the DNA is TGTGCCAGCAGTCCGGGACAGGGCGGAGATACGCAGTATTTT.

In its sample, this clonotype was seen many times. The CDR3 region is CASSQVNTGELFF. The CDR3 DNA reads TGTGCCAGCAGCCAAGTGAACACCGGGGAGCTGTTTTTT. The chain recombines TRBV3-1 with TRBJ2-2; D unresolved. This CDR3 spans 13 amino acids. Germline V gives CDR1 LGHDT, CDR2 YNNKEL (reference sequence). V was pared by 1 base and J by 1 base, with 1 base between. The full variable domain, completed using reference TRBV3-1 and TRBJ2-2, is DTAVSQTPKYLVTQMGNDKSIKCEQNLGHDTMYWYKQDSKKFLKIMFSYNNKELIINETVPNRFSPKSPDKAHLNLHINSLELGDSAVYFCASSQVNTGELFFGEGSRLTVL.

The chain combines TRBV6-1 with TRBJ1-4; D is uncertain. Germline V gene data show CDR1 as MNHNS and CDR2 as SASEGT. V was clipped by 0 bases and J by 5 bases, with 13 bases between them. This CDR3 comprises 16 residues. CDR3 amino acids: CASSEAPGDGNEKLFF. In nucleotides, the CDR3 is TGTGCCAGCAGTGAAGCCCCCGGTGACGGCAATGAAAAACTGTTTTTT.

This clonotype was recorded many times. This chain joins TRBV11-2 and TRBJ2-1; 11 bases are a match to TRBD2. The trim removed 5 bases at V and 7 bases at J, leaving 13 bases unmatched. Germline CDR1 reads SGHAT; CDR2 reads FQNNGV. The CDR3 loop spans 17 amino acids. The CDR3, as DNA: TGTGCCAGCAGCGCATTGGCGGGCCTAGCGGGGGGAAATGAGCAGTTCTTC. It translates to CASSALAGLAGGNEQFF. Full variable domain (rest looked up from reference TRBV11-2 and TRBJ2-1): EAGVAQSPRYKIIEKRQSVAFWCNPISGHATLYWYQQILGQGPKLLIQFQNNGVVDDSQLPKDRFSAERLKGVDSTLKIQPAKLEDSAVYLCASSALAGLAGGNEQFFGPGTRLTVL.

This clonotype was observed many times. The CDR3 spells CASSSAAYGYTF. In DNA, the CDR3 is TGTGCCAGCAGTTCCGCGGCATATGGCTACACCTTC. This chain uses TRBV28 with TRBJ1-2; D ambiguous. CDR3 length equals 12 residues. Germline values: CDR1 MDHEN, CDR2 SYDVKM. V shed 4 bases and J shed 5 bases, with 8 bases lying between them.

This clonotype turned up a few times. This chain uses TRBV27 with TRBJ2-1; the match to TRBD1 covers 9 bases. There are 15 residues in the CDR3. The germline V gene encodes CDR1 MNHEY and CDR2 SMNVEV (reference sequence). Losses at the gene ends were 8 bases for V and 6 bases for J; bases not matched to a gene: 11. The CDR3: CASSRTGVHRNEQFF. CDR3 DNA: TGTGCCAGCTCTAGGACAGGGGTTCACCGCAATGAGCAGTTCTTC.

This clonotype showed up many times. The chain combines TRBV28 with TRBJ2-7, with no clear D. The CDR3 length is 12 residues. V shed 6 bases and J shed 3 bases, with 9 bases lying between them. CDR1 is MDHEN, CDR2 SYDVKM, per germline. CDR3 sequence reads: CASSLSLYEQYF. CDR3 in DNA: TGTGCCAGCAGCTTGTCCCTCTACGAGCAGTACTTC.

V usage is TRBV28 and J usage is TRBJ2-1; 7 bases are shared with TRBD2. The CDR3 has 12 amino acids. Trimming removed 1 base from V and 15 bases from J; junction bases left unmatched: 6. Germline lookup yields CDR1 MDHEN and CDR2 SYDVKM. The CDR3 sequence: CASSLLGLVMFF. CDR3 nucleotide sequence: TGTGCCAGCAGTTTATTAGGACTAGTTATGTTCTTC.

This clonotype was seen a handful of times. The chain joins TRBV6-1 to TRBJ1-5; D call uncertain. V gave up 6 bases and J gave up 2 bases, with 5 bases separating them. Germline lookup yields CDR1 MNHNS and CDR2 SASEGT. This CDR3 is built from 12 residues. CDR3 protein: CASREGNQPQHF. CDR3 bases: TGTGCCAGCAGGGAGGGCAATCAGCCCCAGCATTTT.

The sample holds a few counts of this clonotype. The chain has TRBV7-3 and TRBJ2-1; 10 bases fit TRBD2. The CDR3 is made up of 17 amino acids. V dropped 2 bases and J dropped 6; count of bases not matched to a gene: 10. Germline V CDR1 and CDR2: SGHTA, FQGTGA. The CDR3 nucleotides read TGTGCCAGCAGCTTAGTCAGGGGTCTAGCGGGGGCCAATGAGCAGTTCTTC. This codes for CASSLVRGLAGANEQFF.

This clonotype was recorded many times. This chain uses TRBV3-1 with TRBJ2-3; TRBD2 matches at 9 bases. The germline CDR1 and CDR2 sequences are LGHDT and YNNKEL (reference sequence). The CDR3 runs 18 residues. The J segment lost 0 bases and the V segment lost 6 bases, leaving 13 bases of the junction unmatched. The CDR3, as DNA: TGTGCCAGCAGACACCCCCCGGGACTAGCTCCTAGCACAGATACGCAGTATTTT. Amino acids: CASRHPPGLAPSTDTQYF.

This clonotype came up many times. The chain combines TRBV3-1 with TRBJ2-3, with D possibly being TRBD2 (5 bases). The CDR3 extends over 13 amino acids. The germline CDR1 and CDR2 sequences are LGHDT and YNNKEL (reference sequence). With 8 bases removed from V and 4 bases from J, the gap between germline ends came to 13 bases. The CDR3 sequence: CASGSSVADTQYF. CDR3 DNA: TGTGCCAGCGGGAGTTCCGTCGCAGATACGCAGTATTTT.

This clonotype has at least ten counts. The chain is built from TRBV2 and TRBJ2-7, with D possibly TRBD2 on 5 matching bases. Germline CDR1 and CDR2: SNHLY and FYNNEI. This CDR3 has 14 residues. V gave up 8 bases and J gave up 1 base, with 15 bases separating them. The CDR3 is CASSRTLLSYEQYF. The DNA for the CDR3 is TGTGCCAGCTCAAGGACTCTACTATCCTACGAGCAGTACTTC.

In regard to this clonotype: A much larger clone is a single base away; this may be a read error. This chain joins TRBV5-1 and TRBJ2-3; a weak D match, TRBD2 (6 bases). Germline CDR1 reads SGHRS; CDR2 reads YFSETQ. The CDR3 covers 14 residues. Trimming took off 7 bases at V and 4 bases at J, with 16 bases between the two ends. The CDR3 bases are TGCGCCAGCGGTCGGCAGGGCGGGGCAGATACGCAGTATTTT. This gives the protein CASGRQGGADTQYF.